This TCR beta chain was sequenced for a study of T cells after yellow fever vaccination. A process of 5'RACE template switching, which added a universal primer site and UMIs, was used to make TCR cDNA. Each CDR3 protein gets one entry after TCRdb re-called the 5' RACE reads with MiXCR. The sample has about 350,000 distinct CDR3 sequences; roughly 4% are singletons. Germline V CDR1 and CDR2: SGHTA, FQGTGA. The J segment lost 5 bases and the V segment lost 9 bases, leaving 7 bases of the junction unmatched. This CDR3 has 13 amino acids. Here the sequenced sample was PBMCs, taken 5 days after the yellow fever booster vaccination. The chain couples TRBV7-3 to TRBJ2-1, with 7 bases lining up with TRBD2. The receptor was derived from a man between 18 and 29 years old who received the YFV17D yellow fever vaccine. The CDR3: CARGGKGNNEQFF. The CDR3 DNA reads as TGTGCCAGGGGGGGGAAGGGGAACAATGAGCAGTTCTTC.